This entry lists 23 T cell receptor beta chains sequenced from one sample in a study of T cell repertoires in cytomegalovirus infection. From the reads, TCRdb called clonotypes with MiXCR, one entry per CDR3 protein. The data show 450,000 to 650,000 distinct CDR3 sequences, about a quarter seen once. Sequencing was done on a sample of PBMCs. Receptor source: a human donor in good health (CMV status not recorded). Some clones in this sample may be carry-over from other donors' samples.

This clonotype was detected only a few times. V usage is TRBV6-1 and J usage is TRBJ2-3, with a tentative D call TRBD2 (6 bases). This CDR3 has 12 amino acids. V was shortened by 6 bases and J by 11 bases, with 15 bases between the two germline ends. Germline V gives CDR1 MNHNS, CDR2 SASEGT. CDR3 residues: CASSLPGLMQYF. The CDR3 DNA reads as TGTGCCAGCAGCCTACCGGGACTTATGCAGTATTTT.

The chain recombines TRBV27 with TRBJ1-2, with 7 bases aligning to TRBD1. The CDR3 covers 12 residues. Per the germline V gene, CDR1 is MNHEY and CDR2 is SMNVEV (reference sequence). V was pared by 8 bases and J by 5 bases, with 5 bases of the junction left unmatched. This CDR3 is CASGGQTYGYTF. The DNA for the CDR3 is TGTGCCAGCGGGGGACAGACATATGGCTACACCTTC.

The chain has TRBV6-2 or TRBV6-3 and TRBJ2-7; 12 bases are shared with TRBD2. The germline V gene encodes CDR1 MNHEY and CDR2 SVGEGT. Losses at the gene ends were 6 bases for V and 6 bases for J; bases not matched to a gene: 15. The CDR3 covers 17 residues. The CDR3 DNA reads as TGTGCCAGCAGAAAACTAGCGGGAGGTTTCCCTGGAGGCGAGCAGTACGTC. It codes for CASRKLAGGFPGGEQYV.

This clonotype occurred a few times. This sequence joins TRBV30 and TRBJ1-2; tentative D call: TRBD1 (5 bases). Germline-derived CDR1 and CDR2 are GTSNPN and SVGIG (reference sequence). With 3 bases removed from V and 2 bases from J, the gap between germline ends came to 19 bases. This CDR3 is 16 amino acids long. The CDR3 DNA follows: TGTGCCTGGAGCCGATCCGGGACCCTCAGGAACTATGGCTACACCTTC. Encoded protein: CAWSRSGTLRNYGYTF.

This clonotype was counted between two and nine times. The chain carries TRBV19 and TRBJ1-1, with no clear D. The CDR3 is 14 amino acids. V was pared by 7 bases and J by 6 bases, with 18 bases between. Per the germline V gene, CDR1 is LNHDA and CDR2 is SQIVND (reference sequence). The CDR3 spells CASTHPIIKAEAFF. CDR3 nucleotide sequence: TGTGCCAGTACCCACCCTATCATAAAGGCTGAAGCTTTCTTT.

This clonotype was found a few times. The gene calls are TRBV25-1 and TRBJ2-7, with D hard to call. The V and J ends lost 4 bases and 3 bases respectively, with 16 bases between them. Germline V gene sequence: CDR1 MGHDK, CDR2 SYGVNS. The CDR3 length is 15 residues. Written as DNA, the CDR3 is TGTGCCAGCAGTGTAACAGCTAAAGGAGTCTACGAGCAGTACTTC. Translating gives CASSVTAKGVYEQYF.

This chain links TRBV7-8 with TRBJ1-5, with a possible D match to TRBD1 (6 bases). The V gene lost 3 bases and the J gene lost 0 bases, with 12 bases spanning the gap. From germline, CDR1 is SGHVS and CDR2 FQNEAQ. The CDR3 has 16 residues. The CDR3 here is CASSFLTGFSNQPQHF. The CDR3 DNA is TGTGCCAGCAGCTTTTTAACAGGGTTTAGCAATCAGCCCCAGCATTTT.

This chain joins TRBV28 and TRBJ1-1, with D hard to call. V lost 1 base and J 0 bases, leaving 9 bases between the germline ends. CDR3 length equals 15 residues. Germline-derived CDR1 and CDR2 are MDHEN and SYDVKM. The CDR3 region is CASSLFRTLNTEAFF. In nucleotides, the CDR3 is TGTGCCAGCAGTTTATTTAGGACCCTGAACACTGAAGCTTTCTTT.

The rearrangement links TRBV10-3 to TRBJ2-5; D is perhaps TRBD1 (6 bases). With 7 bases removed from V and 2 bases from J, the gap between germline ends came to 11 bases. This CDR3 has 13 amino acids. Looked up from germline, CDR1 is ENHRY and CDR2 is SYGVKD. The DNA of the CDR3 is TGTGCCATCAAGGGGACACCACAAGAGACCCAGTACTTC. It is translated as CAIKGTPQETQYF.

This clonotype was seen once. The germline gene is not matched at one end of the junction; a read error may be the cause. The chain uses TRBV19 and TRBJ2-2, with TRBD1 matching 7 bases. The CDR3 is made up of 17 amino acids. Germline CDR1 LNHDA, CDR2 SQIVND (reference sequence). CDR3 loop: CASRRTGQSANTGELLF. The CDR3 nucleotides are TGTGCCAGCCGGAGGACGGGACAGTCCGCGAACACCGGGGAGCTGTTATTT.

The chain has TRBV5-4 and TRBJ2-5, with D maybe TRBD2 (6 bases). The germline V and J ends were trimmed by 5 bases and 4 bases, with 18 bases remaining between them. The CDR3 has 15 residues. Germline V gene lookup returns CDR1 SGHNT and CDR2 YYREEE (reference sequence). The CDR3 nucleotides read TGTGCCAGCAGGCATGGAGGGGAAAGAGGAGAGACCCAGTACTTC. Translating gives CASRHGGERGETQYF.

This rearrangement joins TRBV24-1 to TRBJ2-2, with 10 bases matching TRBD2. V was pared by 1 base and J by 5 bases, with 6 bases of the junction left unmatched. The CDR3 totals 17 residues. Germline values: CDR1 KGHDR, CDR2 SFDVKD. The CDR3 here is CATSDFASGSVTGELFF. The CDR3 DNA reads TGTGCCACCAGTGATTTCGCTAGCGGGAGTGTTACCGGGGAGCTGTTTTTT.

This clonotype has just a few counts. This chain links TRBV7-2 with TRBJ2-7, with 9 bases lining up with TRBD1. The CDR3 consists of 16 residues. V lost 3 bases and J lost 1; bases outside the gene matches: 7. Germline V gene data show CDR1 as SGHTA and CDR2 as FQGNSA. DNA for the CDR3: TGTGCCAGCAGCTTGGGACAGGGTCCCCTTTCCTACGAGCAGTACTTC. Its protein product is CASSLGQGPLSYEQYF.

This clonotype came up a few times. This rearrangement joins TRBV7-9 to TRBJ2-5; D ambiguous. The CDR3 is 14 amino acids. Germline V CDR1 and CDR2: SEHNR, FQNEAQ (reference sequence). Trimming took off 3 bases at V and 4 bases at J, with 12 bases between the two ends. Here the CDR3 reads CASSFLALRETQYF. The CDR3 DNA reads TGTGCCAGCAGCTTCTTGGCCCTCCGAGAGACCCAGTACTTC.

The chain is built from TRBV28 and TRBJ1-1, with D possibly TRBD1 on 5 matching bases. Trimming removed 6 bases at V and 5 bases at J, with 19 bases between. There are 15 residues in the CDR3. In germline, CDR1 is MDHEN, CDR2 SYDVKM. CDR3 bases: TGTGCCAGCAGCCCGGGACCGGGATTGTTTACTGAAGCTTTCTTT. Translated, it gives CASSPGPGLFTEAFF.

The chain recombines TRBV5-4 with TRBJ2-2; no definite D call. Germline assignment: CDR1 SGHNT and CDR2 YYREEE (reference sequence). Trimming pared 1 base from V and 7 bases from J, leaving 17 bases between. The CDR3 runs to 16 residues. The CDR3 sequence: CASSLKTSNRGGELFF. In DNA, the CDR3 is TGTGCCAGCAGCTTGAAAACGTCGAATCGTGGCGGGGAGCTGTTTTTT. The variable domain in full, completed from reference TRBV5-4 and TRBJ2-2, reads ETGVTQSPTHLIKTRGQQVTLRCSSQSGHNTVSWYQQALGQGPQFIFQYYREEENGRGNFPPRFSGLQFPNYSSELNVNALELDDSALYLCASSLKTSNRGGELFFGEGSRLTVL.

There are a few counts of this clonotype. J is TRBJ2-2 and V is TRBV7-3, with 11 bases identical to TRBD2. V lost 5 bases to trimming and J lost 5 bases; unmatched junction nucleotides: 10. The CDR3 runs to 17 residues. The germline gives CDR1 SGHTA, CDR2 FQGTGA. The CDR3 DNA is TGTGCCAGCAGCCGGGCTAGCGGGAGGTTGGGTACCGGGGAGCTGTTTTTT. Translated, it gives CASSRASGRLGTGELFF.

This clonotype occurred a few times. The V gene is TRBV11-2, the J gene TRBJ2-1; D ambiguous. Germline V CDR1 and CDR2: SGHAT, FQNNGV. V was trimmed by 4 bases and J by 15 bases, leaving 16 bases between them. The CDR3 sequence is 12 residues long. CDR3 loop: CASSYQTAVLFF. CDR3 DNA sequence: TGTGCCAGCAGCTATCAGACCGCCGTTTTGTTCTTC.

V is TRBV6-2 or TRBV6-3 and J is TRBJ2-7; D possibly corresponds to TRBD1 (6 bases). With 5 bases removed from V and 2 bases from J, the gap between germline ends came to 19 bases. The CDR3 spans 16 residues. Looked up from germline, CDR1 is MNHEY and CDR2 is SVGEGT. CDR3 in amino acids: CASSATRDTNPYEQYF. The CDR3 bases are TGTGCCAGCAGTGCGACCCGGGACACAAACCCCTACGAGCAGTACTTC.

This clonotype was found a few times. This chain uses TRBV7-2 with TRBJ1-2, with a possible D match to TRBD1 (6 bases). The CDR3 loop spans 14 amino acids. Trimming shortened V by 2 bases and J by 3 bases, and 10 bases separated the two germline ends. CDR1 SGHTA and CDR2 FQGNSA come from the germline V gene. This CDR3 reads CASSLRQVDYGYTF. CDR3 DNA: TGTGCCAGCAGCTTAAGACAGGTCGACTATGGCTACACCTTC.

This chain joins TRBV4-1 and TRBJ2-7, with 10 bases lining up with TRBD2. The V gene's germline CDR1 is MGHRA and CDR2 YSYEKL. V trimming: 3 bases; J trimming: 2 bases; junction bases outside the gene matches: 13. The CDR3 covers 18 residues. In nucleotides, the CDR3 is TGCGCCAGCAGCCAGGTTCCCGGGACTAGCGTCGTGACCTACGAGCAGTACTTC. This sequence encodes CASSQVPGTSVVTYEQYF.

The chain uses TRBV7-9 and TRBJ1-1; possible D gene TRBD1, 6 bases. This CDR3 has 15 residues. Germline-derived CDR1 and CDR2 are SEHNR and FQNEAQ (reference sequence). Trimming cost V 3 bases and J 0 bases, with 11 bases left between them. The CDR3 bases are TGTGCCAGCAGCTTTCTCAGGGGCTTGAACACTGAAGCTTTCTTT. It specifies CASSFLRGLNTEAFF.

The chain employs TRBV7-9 and TRBJ2-3; the match to TRBD2 covers 10 bases. CDR3 size: 13 residues. Germline loops: CDR1 SEHNR, CDR2 FQNEAQ (reference sequence). Trimming removed 8 bases from V and 4 bases from J; junction bases left unmatched: 3. The CDR3 nucleotides are TGTGCCAGCCTAGCGGGAGTAGCAGATACGCAGTATTTT. Translating it yields CASLAGVADTQYF.